The present TCR beta chain was sequenced within a study of human T cells and chemical hapten exposure. Findings and limits, study-wide: Sensitizing to DPC left TCRs with a frequency above 1 in 1000 unaltered.

V gave up 2 bases and J gave up 3 bases, with 10 bases separating them. From germline, CDR1 is DFQATT and CDR2 SNEGSKA (reference sequence). This CDR3 is built from 13 residues. This clonotype was detected many times. What it binds is not known. The study's library attached unique molecular identifiers to single cDNA molecules. Under the authors' procedure: There were a median of roughly 100,000 TCRs per sample, with a range from about 23,224 to 690,600. Each CDR3 protein gets one entry after TCRdb re-called the RACE reads with MiXCR. The V and J calls were not made by the authors but by TCRdb's processing. The data contain 75,000 to 80,000 distinct CDR3 sequences, around 9.3% of them singletons. The time point is: healthy volunteer bleed at 6 weeks. Total RNA came from unfractionated whole blood.

Sequences were obtained from whole blood. This clonotype originated in a female donor in good health. Some clones in this sample may be carry-over from other donors' samples. The chain uses TRBV20-1 and TRBJ1-1; D possibly corresponds to TRBD1 (5 bases). This chain's CDR3 is CSARQGWDTEAFF. CDR3 nucleotides: TGCAGTGCTAGACAGGGATGGGACACTGAAGCTTTCTTT.